This T cell receptor (beta chain) was identified during a study of PD-1 blockade in classical Hodgkin lymphoma. For the study at large: Every 2 weeks, patients got 3 mg/kg intravenous nivolumab. Whole-study findings and limits: The study found that TCR diversity rose significantly by C4D1 in CD4+ but not CD8+ cells. According to reports, newly diagnosed patients had lower baseline TCR diversity than healthy donors, and relapsed/refractory patients had lower baseline TCR diversity still.

Each of the patients experienced relapse following autologous stem cell transplantation, and their brentuximab vedotin exposure differed. Sequenced by immunoSEQ multiplex PCR; TCRdb stores in-frame clones only, minus some. The sample yields approximately 37,000 clones, around 80% seen once. The junction had 6 bases not matched to a gene; V was cut back by 8 bases and J by 3 bases. CDR1 SNHLY and CDR2 FYNNEI come from the germline V gene. The CDR3 runs to 14 residues. A remark on this clone: Its antigen remains unidentified.

This specimen consisted of peripheral blood mononuclear cells (PBMCs), obtained at baseline. This sequence joins TRBV2 and TRBJ2-4, with 8 nucleotides matching TRBD1. The sequence was collected from a human donor with classical Hodgkin lymphoma. The CDR3, as DNA: TGTGCCAGCGTCGACAGGGGTGACAAAAACATTCAGTACTTC. Amino acids: CASVDRGDKNIQYF.